The clone carrying this TCR beta chain showed up just a few times. The antigen remains unidentified. The data were taken from a study of T cells in Graves' hyperthyroidism and ophthalmopathy. CDR1 and CDR2 (germline): SGHRS, YFSETQ. The ends lost 4 bases at V and 5 bases at J; junction bases unmatched: 11. This CDR3 spans 15 amino acids. Study-level results: The model made its ophthalmopathy prediction, and onset followed a median 6.5 months later. Also found in blood were most expanded thyroid clonotypes above 0.001.

Amplified TCR beta CDR3 regions derived from RNA transcripts. In the first-round RT-PCR of the TCR CDR3, the HTBI primer set was used. TCRdb ran MiXCR on the multiplex PCR reads and lists one entry per CDR3 protein. This sample carries roughly 500,000 distinct CDR3 sequences, 40% to 50% of them seen once, and the ten largest clones take about 45%. The chain links TRBV5-1 to TRBJ1-1; 7 bases line up with TRBD1. The receptor was isolated from an adult woman with Graves' disease, either hyperthyroidism or ophthalmopathy (not recorded which). The sequenced sample was peripheral blood or thyroid tissue (not recorded which). CDR3 in amino acids: CASSLNKDRWTEAFF. CDR3 nucleotides: TGCGCCAGCAGCCTAAATAAGGACAGGTGGACTGAAGCTTTCTTT.